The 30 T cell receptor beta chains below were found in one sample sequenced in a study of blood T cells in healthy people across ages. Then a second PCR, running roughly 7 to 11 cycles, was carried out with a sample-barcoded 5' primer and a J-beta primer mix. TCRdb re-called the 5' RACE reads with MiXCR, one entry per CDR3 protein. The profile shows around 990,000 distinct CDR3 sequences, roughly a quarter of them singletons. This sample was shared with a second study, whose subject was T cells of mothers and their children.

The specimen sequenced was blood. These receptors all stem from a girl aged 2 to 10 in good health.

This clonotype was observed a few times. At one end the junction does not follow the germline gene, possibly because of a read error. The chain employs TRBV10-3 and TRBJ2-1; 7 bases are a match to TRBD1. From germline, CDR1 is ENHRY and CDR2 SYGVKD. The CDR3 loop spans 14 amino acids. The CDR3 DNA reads TGTGCCATCGGTGATGTCAGGGGGATCAATGAGCAGTTCTTC. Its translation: CAIGDVRGINEQFF.

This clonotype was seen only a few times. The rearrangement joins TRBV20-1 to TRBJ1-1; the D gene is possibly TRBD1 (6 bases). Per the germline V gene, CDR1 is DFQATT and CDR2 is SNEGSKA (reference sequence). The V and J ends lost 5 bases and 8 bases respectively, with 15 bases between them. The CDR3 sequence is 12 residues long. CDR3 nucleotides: TGCAGTGCTCCACAGGGTCCGAGGGAAGCTTTCTTT. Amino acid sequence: CSAPQGPREAFF.

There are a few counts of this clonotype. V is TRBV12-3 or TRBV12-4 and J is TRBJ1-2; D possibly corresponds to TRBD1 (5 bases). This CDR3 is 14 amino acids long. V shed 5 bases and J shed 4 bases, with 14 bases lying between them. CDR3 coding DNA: TGTGCCAGCAGTCCCGATCAGGGTACCTATGGCTACACCTTC. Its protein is CASSPDQGTYGYTF.

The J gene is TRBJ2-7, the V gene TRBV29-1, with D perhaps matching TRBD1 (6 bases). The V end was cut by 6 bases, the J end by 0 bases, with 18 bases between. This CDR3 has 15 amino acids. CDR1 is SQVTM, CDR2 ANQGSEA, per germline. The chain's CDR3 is CSVILTGGDSYEQYF. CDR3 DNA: TGCAGCGTCATACTGACAGGAGGAGACTCCTACGAGCAGTACTTC.

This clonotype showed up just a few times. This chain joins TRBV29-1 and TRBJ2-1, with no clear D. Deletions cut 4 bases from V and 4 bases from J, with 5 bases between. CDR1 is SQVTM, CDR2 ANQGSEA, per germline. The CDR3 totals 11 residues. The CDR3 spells CSVAVYNEQFF. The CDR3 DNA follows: TGCAGCGTTGCCGTTTACAATGAGCAGTTCTTC.

The CDR3 sequence is CAISEGGNQPQHF. The CDR3 nucleotides read TGTGCCATCAGTGAGGGTGGCAATCAGCCCCAGCATTTT. The rearrangement uses TRBV10-3 and TRBJ1-5; D gene unclear. CDR1 is ENHRY and CDR2 is SYGVKD in the germline V gene. The germline V and J ends were trimmed by 2 bases and 2 bases, with 4 bases remaining between them. The CDR3 loop spans 13 amino acids.

CDR3 sequence reads: CASTQEGDTQYF. Here the CDR3 DNA reads TGTGCCAGCACCCAGGAAGGGGATACGCAGTATTTT. V usage is TRBV6-5 and J usage is TRBJ2-3, with unresolved D. Deletions cut 7 bases from V and 6 bases from J, with 11 bases between. Germline-derived CDR1 and CDR2 are MNHEY and SVGAGI. The CDR3 is 12 amino acids.

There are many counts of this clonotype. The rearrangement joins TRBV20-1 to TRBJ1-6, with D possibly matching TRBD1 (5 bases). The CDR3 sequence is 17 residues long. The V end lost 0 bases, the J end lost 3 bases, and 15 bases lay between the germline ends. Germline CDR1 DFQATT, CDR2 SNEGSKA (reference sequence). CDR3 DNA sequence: TGCAGTGCTAGAGAGGGACGTTATGAAAGCTATAATTCACCCCTCCACTTT. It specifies CSAREGRYESYNSPLHF.

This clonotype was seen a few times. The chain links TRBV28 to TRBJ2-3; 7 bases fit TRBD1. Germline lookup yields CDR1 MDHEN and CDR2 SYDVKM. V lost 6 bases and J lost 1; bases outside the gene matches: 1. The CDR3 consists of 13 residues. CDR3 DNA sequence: TGTGCCAGCAGAGGGACAGGCACAGATACGCAGTATTTT. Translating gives CASRGTGTDTQYF.

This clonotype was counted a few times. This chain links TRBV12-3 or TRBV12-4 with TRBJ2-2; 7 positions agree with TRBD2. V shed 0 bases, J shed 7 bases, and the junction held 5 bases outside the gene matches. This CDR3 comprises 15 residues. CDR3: CASSLAGGYIGELFF. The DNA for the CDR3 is TGTGCCAGCAGTTTAGCGGGGGGGTATATCGGGGAGCTGTTTTTT.

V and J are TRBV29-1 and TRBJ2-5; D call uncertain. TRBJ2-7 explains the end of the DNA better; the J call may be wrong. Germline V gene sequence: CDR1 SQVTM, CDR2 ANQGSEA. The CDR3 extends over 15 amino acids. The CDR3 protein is CSVGPKLSSSYEQYF. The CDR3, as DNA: TGCAGCGTTGGCCCCAAACTTTCGAGCTCCTACGAGCAGTACTTC.

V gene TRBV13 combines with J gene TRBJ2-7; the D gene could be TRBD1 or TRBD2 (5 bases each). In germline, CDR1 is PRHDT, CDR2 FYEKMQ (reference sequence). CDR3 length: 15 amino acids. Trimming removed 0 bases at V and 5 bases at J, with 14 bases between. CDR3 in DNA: TGTGCCAGCAGCTTAGGGCTTCCGGGACCTCACGAGCAGTACTTC. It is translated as CASSLGLPGPHEQYF.

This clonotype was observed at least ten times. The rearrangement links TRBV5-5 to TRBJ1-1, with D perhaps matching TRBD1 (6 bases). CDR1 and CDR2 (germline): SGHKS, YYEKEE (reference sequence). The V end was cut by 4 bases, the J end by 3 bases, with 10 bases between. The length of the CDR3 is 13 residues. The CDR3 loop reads CASSLNRDTEAFF. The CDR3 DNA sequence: TGTGCCAGCAGCCTCAACAGGGACACTGAAGCTTTCTTT.

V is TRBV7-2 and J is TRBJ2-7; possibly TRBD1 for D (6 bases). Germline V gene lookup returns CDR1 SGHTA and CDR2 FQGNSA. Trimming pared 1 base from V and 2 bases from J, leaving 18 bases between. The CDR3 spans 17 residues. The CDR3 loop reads CASSLGSLAGDAYEQYF. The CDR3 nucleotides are TGTGCCAGCAGCTTAGGGAGCCTAGCAGGGGACGCCTACGAGCAGTACTTC.

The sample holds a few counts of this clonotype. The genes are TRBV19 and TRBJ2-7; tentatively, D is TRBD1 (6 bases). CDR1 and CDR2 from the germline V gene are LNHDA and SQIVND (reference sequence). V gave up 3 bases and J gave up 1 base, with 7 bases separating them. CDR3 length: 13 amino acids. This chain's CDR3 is CASSMTGSYEQYF. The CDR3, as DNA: TGTGCCAGTAGTATGACAGGTTCCTACGAGCAGTACTTC.

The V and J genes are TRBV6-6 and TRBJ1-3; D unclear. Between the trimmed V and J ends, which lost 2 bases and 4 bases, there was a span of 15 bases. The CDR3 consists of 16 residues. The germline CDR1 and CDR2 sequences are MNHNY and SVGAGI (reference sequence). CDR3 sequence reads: CASSYATSALGNTIYF. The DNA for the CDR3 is TGTGCCAGCAGTTACGCGACATCAGCTCTCGGAAACACCATATATTTT.

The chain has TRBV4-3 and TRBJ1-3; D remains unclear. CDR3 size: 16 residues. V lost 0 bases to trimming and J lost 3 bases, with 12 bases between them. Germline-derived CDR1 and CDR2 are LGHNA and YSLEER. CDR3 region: CASSQDKMGGGNTIYF. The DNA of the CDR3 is TGCGCCAGCAGCCAAGATAAGATGGGAGGTGGAAACACCATATATTTT.

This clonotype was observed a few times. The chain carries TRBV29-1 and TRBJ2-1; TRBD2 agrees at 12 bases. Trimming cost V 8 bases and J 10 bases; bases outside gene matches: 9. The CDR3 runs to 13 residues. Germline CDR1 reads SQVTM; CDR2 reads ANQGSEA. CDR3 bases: TGCAGCTCGAGACTAGCGGGAGACGGCGAGCAGTTCTTC. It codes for CSSRLAGDGEQFF.

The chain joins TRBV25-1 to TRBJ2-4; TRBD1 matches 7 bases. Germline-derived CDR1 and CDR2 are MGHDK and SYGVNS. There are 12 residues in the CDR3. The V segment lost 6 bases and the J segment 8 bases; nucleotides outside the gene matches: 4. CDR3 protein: CASRDTGDIQYF. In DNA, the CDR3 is TGTGCCAGCAGAGATACAGGGGACATTCAGTACTTC.

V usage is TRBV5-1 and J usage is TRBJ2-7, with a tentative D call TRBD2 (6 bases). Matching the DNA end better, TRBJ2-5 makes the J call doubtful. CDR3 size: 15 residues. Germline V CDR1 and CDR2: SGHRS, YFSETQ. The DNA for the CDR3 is TGCGCCAGCAGGGACGGAGCGGGCCTCCAAGAGACCCAGTACTTC. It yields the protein CASRDGAGLQETQYF.

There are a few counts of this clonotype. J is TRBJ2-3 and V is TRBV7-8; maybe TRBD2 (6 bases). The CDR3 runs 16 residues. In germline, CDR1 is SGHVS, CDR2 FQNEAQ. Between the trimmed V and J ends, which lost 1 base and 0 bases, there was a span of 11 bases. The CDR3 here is CASSLVAVPSTDTQYF. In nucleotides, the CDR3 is TGTGCCAGCAGCTTAGTAGCGGTTCCTAGCACAGATACGCAGTATTTT.

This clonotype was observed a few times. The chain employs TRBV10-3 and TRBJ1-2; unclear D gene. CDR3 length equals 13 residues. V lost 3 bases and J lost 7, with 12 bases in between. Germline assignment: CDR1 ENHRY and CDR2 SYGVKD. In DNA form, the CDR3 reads TGTGCCATCAGTGACTCGACGGAGTCTGGCTACACCTTC. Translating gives CAISDSTESGYTF.

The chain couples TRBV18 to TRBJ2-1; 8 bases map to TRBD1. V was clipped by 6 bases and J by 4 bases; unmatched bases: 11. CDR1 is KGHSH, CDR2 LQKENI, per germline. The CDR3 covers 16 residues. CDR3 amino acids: CASSRGTGAPYNEQFF. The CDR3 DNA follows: TGTGCCAGCTCGCGAGGGACAGGAGCCCCTTACAATGAGCAGTTCTTC. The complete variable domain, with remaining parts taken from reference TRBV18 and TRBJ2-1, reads NAGVMQNPRHLVRRRGQEARLRCSPMKGHSHVYWYRQLPEEGLKFMVYLQKENIIDESGMPKERFSAEFPKEGPSILRIQQVVRGDSAAYFCASSRGTGAPYNEQFFGPGTRLTVL.

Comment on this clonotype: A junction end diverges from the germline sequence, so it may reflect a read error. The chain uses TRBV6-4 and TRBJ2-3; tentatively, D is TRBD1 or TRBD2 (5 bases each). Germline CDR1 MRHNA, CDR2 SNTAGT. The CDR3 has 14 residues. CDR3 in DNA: TGTGCCTGCAGTCCCCGGGACAGCACAGATACGCAGTATTTT. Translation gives CACSPRDSTDTQYF.

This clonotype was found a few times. The CDR3 reads CSVKVGVRAFF. CDR3 DNA sequence: TGCAGCGTTAAAGTCGGGGTTAGGGCTTTCTTT. This chain links TRBV29-1 with TRBJ1-1; the D is unclear. CDR1 and CDR2 (germline): SQVTM, ANQGSEA. This CDR3 comprises 11 residues. V lost 5 bases to trimming and J lost 11 bases, with 15 bases between them. The entire variable domain, with the rest obtained from reference TRBV29-1 and TRBJ1-1, is as follows: SAVISQKPSRDICQRGTSLTIQCQVDSQVTMMFWYRQQPGQSLTLIATANQGSEATYESGFVIDKFPISRPNLTFSTLTVSNMSPEDSSIYLCSVKVGVRAFFGQGTRLTVV.

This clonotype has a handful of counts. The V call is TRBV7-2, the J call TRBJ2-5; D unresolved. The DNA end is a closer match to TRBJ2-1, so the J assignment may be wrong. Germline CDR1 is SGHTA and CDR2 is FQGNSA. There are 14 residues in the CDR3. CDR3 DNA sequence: TGTGCCAGCAGCGCCCAATCAGGAAACGCTGAGCAGTTCTTC. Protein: CASSAQSGNAEQFF.

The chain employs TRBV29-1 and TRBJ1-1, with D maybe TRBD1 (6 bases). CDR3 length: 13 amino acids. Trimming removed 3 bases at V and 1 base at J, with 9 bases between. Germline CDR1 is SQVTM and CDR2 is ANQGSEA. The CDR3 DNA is TGCAGCGTTGAGACAGGACAGAACACTGAAGCTTTCTTT. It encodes CSVETGQNTEAFF.

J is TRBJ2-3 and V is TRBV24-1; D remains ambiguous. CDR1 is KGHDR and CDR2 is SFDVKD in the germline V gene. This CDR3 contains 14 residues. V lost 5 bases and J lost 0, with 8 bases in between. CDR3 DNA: TGTGCCACCAGTGGGGGATTTAGCACAGATACGCAGTATTTT. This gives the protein CATSGGFSTDTQYF.

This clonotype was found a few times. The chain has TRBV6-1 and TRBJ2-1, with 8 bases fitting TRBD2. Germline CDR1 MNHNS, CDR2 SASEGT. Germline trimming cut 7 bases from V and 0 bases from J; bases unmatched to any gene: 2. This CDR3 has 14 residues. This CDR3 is CASNGGASYNEQFF. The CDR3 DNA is TGTGCCAGCAACGGGGGGGCCTCCTACAATGAGCAGTTCTTC.

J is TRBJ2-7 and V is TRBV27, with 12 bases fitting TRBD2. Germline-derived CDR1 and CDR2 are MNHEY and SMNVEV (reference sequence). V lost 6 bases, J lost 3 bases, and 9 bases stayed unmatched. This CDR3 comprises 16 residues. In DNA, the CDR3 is TGTGCCAGCAGCTTCATCCTAGCGGGAGGGGTCTACGAGCAGTACTTC. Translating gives CASSFILAGGVYEQYF.